This TCR beta chain came from a study of blood T cells in healthy people across ages. Trimming shortened V by 3 bases and J by 7 bases, and 10 bases separated the two germline ends. This CDR3 has 13 residues. The germline gives CDR1 DFQATT, CDR2 SNEGSKA (reference sequence). For the second PCR, which ran for roughly 7 to 11 cycles, a sample-barcoded 5' primer and a J-beta primer mix were used. TCRdb reprocessed the 5' RACE reads with MiXCR, giving one entry per CDR3 protein. Of roughly 900,000 distinct CDR3 sequences in the sample, around 48% were seen once. This rearrangement joins TRBV20-1 to TRBJ1-6, with D maybe TRBD1 (6 bases). The origin of this receptor is a man aged 25-45 years in good health. Sequencing was carried out using blood. The CDR3 sequence is CSARVTGNSPLHF. CDR3 DNA: TGCAGTGCTAGGGTGACAGGCAATTCACCCCTCCACTTT.